Below, one TCR beta chain is given with its context. Its specificity is unknown. Antigen-specific CD4+ T cell clonotypes were called by their expansion after viral peptide-pool culture in ViraFEST. Following culture for approximately 11 days, CD4+ T cells were isolated. Either the mRNA-1273 or the BNT162b2 vaccine was given to participants as two doses. The study found no prior SARS-CoV-2 infection in the vaccine recipients, who tested negative for nucleocapsid antibodies. This record belongs to a study of vaccination effects on CD4 cells after COVID-19. Study summary: After the second dose, samples were taken at median day 72.

Measured with immunoSEQ multiplex PCR; TCRdb has only the in-frame clones, and not every one. The repertoire includes approximately 12,000 clones, around 68% of them detected once, and roughly 9% sits in the top ten. The CDR3 runs to 16 residues. V was pared by 6 bases and J by 3 bases, with 20 bases between. The V gene's germline CDR1 is MNHEY and CDR2 SVGAGI. The sequence was obtained from a human donor who received a COVID-19 vaccine. This chain connects TRBV6-5 to TRBJ1-1; D is possibly TRBD1 (5 bases). Sequences were derived from CD4+ T cells from PBMCs cultured with SARS-CoV-2 spike peptides, sampled after COVID-19 vaccination. CDR3 sequence: CASSYLKRRGHTEAFF. CDR3 DNA: TGTGCCAGCAGCTACCTAAAACGGAGGGGCCACACTGAAGCTTTCTTT.